This TCR beta chain was recovered during a study of PD-1 blockade in classical Hodgkin lymphoma. Study-wide points: Baseline TCR diversity was reportedly lower in newly diagnosed patients than healthy donors. At C4D1, TCR diversity had climbed significantly for CD4+ cells, though not for CD8+ cells.

Of note for this clone: The antigen remains unidentified.

The V gene lost 0 bases and the J gene lost 3 bases, with 12 bases spanning the gap. The CDR3 is made up of 16 amino acids. Germline CDR1 reads LGHNA; CDR2 reads YNFKEQ. Each and every patient relapsed after autologous stem cell transplantation, and patients got differing brentuximab vedotin exposure. Some clones are missing from TCRdb's copy, which holds only in-frame ones; the method was immunoSEQ multiplex PCR. The profile shows about 58,000 clones, approximately 89% of them singletons. The sequence was collected from a human donor with classical Hodgkin lymphoma. Sequencing was performed on peripheral blood mononuclear cells (PBMCs), taken before the second cycle of nivolumab. V and J are TRBV4-2 and TRBJ2-1; weak D call: TRBD1 (6 bases). In DNA, the CDR3 is TGTGCCAGCAGCCAAGAAATCGGACAGAGCTACAATGAGCAGTTCTTC. Translation: CASSQEIGQSYNEQFF.